This entry lists 19 T cell receptor beta chains sequenced from one sample in a study of blood T cell repertoires in COVID-19 (TCRdb year 2020). Library generation was performed with the immunoSEQ multiplex PCR assay. TCRdb stores this immuneACCESS table with in-frame sequences only. Part of the clones is absent; in the studies checked, under half of the shortfall reflects unresolved V genes, and no reason is known for the rest. For this sample the table gives over 100,000 clones, of which under 90% were detected only once. The ten biggest clones cover 5.5% to 8.5% of the sample. The sample was peripheral blood. The receptors were gathered from a woman between 50 and 59 years old with acute or convalescent COVID-19.

This chain joins TRBV19 and TRBJ1-5, with 10 bases lining up with TRBD1. The V segment lost 3 bases and the J segment 4 bases; nucleotides outside the gene matches: 12. The germline gives CDR1 LNHDA, CDR2 SQIVND (reference sequence). The CDR3 covers 18 residues. CDR3 protein: CASSIRGVGTGVNQPQHF. The CDR3 nucleotides read TGTGCCAGTAGTATTCGAGGTGTAGGGACAGGGGTAAATCAGCCCCAGCATTTT.

This clone was recorded once. The CDR3: CASSYSKGKLFF. For the CDR3, the DNA is TGTGCCAGCAGTTACTCGAAGGGGAAACTGTTTTTT. The V call is TRBV6-5, the J call TRBJ1-4; possible D gene TRBD1, 5 bases. Trimming took 0 bases from V and 11 from J, leaving 7 bases between them. The CDR3 length is 12 residues. Germline lookup yields CDR1 MNHEY and CDR2 SVGAGI.

The chain joins TRBV7-2 to TRBJ1-3; TRBD1 matches at 8 bases. The germline V gene encodes CDR1 SGHTA and CDR2 FQGNSA. This CDR3 contains 16 residues. The V segment lost 5 bases and the J segment 2 bases; nucleotides outside the gene matches: 8. CDR3 protein: CASSIPPDRAGNTIYF. CDR3 in DNA: TGTGCCAGCAGCATCCCCCCGGACAGGGCTGGAAACACCATATATTTT. Full variable domain (remainder filled in from reference TRBV7-2 and TRBJ1-3): GAGVSQSPSNKVTEKGKDVELRCDPISGHTALYWYRQSLGQGLEFLIYFQGNSAPDKSGLPSDRFSAERTGGSVSTLTIQRTQQEDSAVYLCASSIPPDRAGNTIYFGEGSWLTVV.

The chain is built from TRBV29-1 and TRBJ2-1; no firm D call. This CDR3 spans 11 amino acids. Trimming left V 4 bases short and J 14 bases short, with 15 bases between. CDR1 is SQVTM, CDR2 ANQGSEA, per germline. The chain's CDR3 is CSVVIGMVEFF. The CDR3 nucleotides read TGCAGCGTTGTCATCGGTATGGTGGAGTTCTTC.

This CDR3 is CASSLTRDRGLNQPQHF. The DNA of the CDR3 is TGTGCCAGCAGTCTAACCCGGGACAGGGGGCTCAATCAGCCCCAGCATTTT. The chain has TRBV28 and TRBJ1-5; 12 nucleotides line up with TRBD1. V was pared by 5 bases and J by 3 bases, with 8 bases of the junction left unmatched. This CDR3 has 17 amino acids. The V gene's germline CDR1 is MDHEN and CDR2 SYDVKM.

CDR3 bases: TGTGCCAGTACAACGGGCTATGGCTACACCTTC. Translated, it gives CASTTGYGYTF. The V call is TRBV19, the J call TRBJ1-2, with no clear D. The length of the CDR3 is 11 residues. Trimming cost V 7 bases and J 4 bases, with 7 bases left between them. Germline V CDR1 and CDR2: LNHDA, SQIVND (reference sequence).

The rearrangement joins TRBV12-3 or TRBV12-4 to TRBJ1-1, with no clear D. The CDR3 is 11 residues long. The V gene lost 5 bases and the J gene lost 5 bases, with 6 bases spanning the gap. CDR3: CASSRRTEAFF. CDR3 nucleotide sequence: TGTGCCAGCAGTCGCAGAACTGAAGCTTTCTTT.

V is TRBV28 and J is TRBJ1-1, with D perhaps matching TRBD1 (6 bases). Germline CDR1 reads MDHEN; CDR2 reads SYDVKM. Trimming removed 5 bases at V and 2 bases at J, with 18 bases between. There are 16 residues in the CDR3. The CDR3 here is CASSGGPGELNTEAFF. The DNA of the CDR3 is TGTGCCAGCAGTGGGGGCCCAGGGGAGCTTAACACTGAAGCTTTCTTT. Combining the CDR3 with reference TRBV28 and TRBJ1-1 gives the whole variable domain DVKVTQSSRYLVKRTGEKVFLECVQDMDHENMFWYRQDPGLGLRLIYFSYDVKMKEKGDIPEGYSVSREKKERFSLILESASTNQTSMYLCASSGGPGELNTEAFFGQGTRLTVV.

This rearrangement joins TRBV9 to TRBJ2-2, with a tentative D call TRBD1 (5 bases). The CDR3 covers 19 residues. V was pared by 3 bases and J by 0 bases, with 21 bases between. The germline CDR1 and CDR2 sequences are SGDLS and YYNGEE. The CDR3 coding sequence is TGTGCCAGCAGCGCTAGAAACACAGGTTTTAGATCGAACACCGGGGAGCTGTTTTTT. Protein sequence: CASSARNTGFRSNTGELFF.

The J gene is TRBJ1-4, the V gene TRBV5-1, with 7 bases identical to TRBD1. This CDR3 has 15 residues. Per the germline V gene, CDR1 is SGHRS and CDR2 is YFSETQ. With 2 bases clipped from V and 3 bases from J, the junction kept 4 bases outside the gene matches. The DNA for the CDR3 is TGCGCCAGCAGCTTACAGGGGCGGCCTAATGAAAAACTGTTTTTT. It codes for CASSLQGRPNEKLFF.

This chain connects TRBV5-1 to TRBJ1-4; 8 bases align to TRBD1. The germline V gene encodes CDR1 SGHRS and CDR2 YFSETQ. The V segment lost 4 bases and the J segment 8 bases; nucleotides outside the gene matches: 7. This CDR3 has 14 amino acids. Written as DNA, the CDR3 is TGCGCCAGCAGCCCGGACAGGGTTAGGGAAAAACTGTTTTTT. Protein: CASSPDRVREKLFF.

The chain recombines TRBV7-3 with TRBJ1-1; D remains unclear. This CDR3 region has 15 residues. CDR1 is SGHTA, CDR2 FQGTGA, per germline. Trimming shortened V by 8 bases and J by 6 bases, and 22 bases separated the two germline ends. The CDR3 is CASSAQISAPAEAFF. CDR3 coding DNA: TGTGCCAGCTCGGCGCAGATCAGCGCTCCAGCTGAAGCTTTCTTT.

A single count supports this clone. The CDR3 region has the DNA TGTGCCAGCTCACCCGAGGGTAATTCCAATGAGCAGTTCTTC. It encodes CASSPEGNSNEQFF. The chain uses TRBV18 and TRBJ2-1; TRBD2 is a possible D gene (5 bases). V was shortened by 3 bases and J by 6 bases, with 12 bases between the two germline ends. The CDR3 runs 14 residues. The germline V gene has CDR1 KGHSH and CDR2 LQKENI.

This clone was observed once. The chain recombines TRBV11-2 with TRBJ1-6; possibly TRBD1 for D (5 bases). With 5 bases removed from V and 8 bases from J, the gap between germline ends came to 13 bases. CDR3 length: 14 residues. Germline CDR1 SGHAT, CDR2 FQNNGV. In DNA, the CDR3 is TGTGCCAGCAGCCAAGCGGGGGTAGATTCACCCCTCCACTTT. This gives the protein CASSQAGVDSPLHF.

The chain combines TRBV11-2 with TRBJ2-5; TRBD1 matches 7 bases. The CDR3 runs 14 residues. Germline values: CDR1 SGHAT, CDR2 FQNNGV. Trimming at V came to 3 bases and at J to 3 bases, leaving 4 bases not matched to a gene. The CDR3 reads CASSLNRGKETQYF. Here the CDR3 DNA reads TGTGCCAGCAGCTTGAACAGGGGAAAAGAGACCCAGTACTTC.

The rearrangement uses TRBV2 and TRBJ2-1; 8 bases are shared with TRBD1. This CDR3 is 15 amino acids long. With V trimmed by 6 bases and J by 3 bases, 7 bases remained unmatched. Germline loops: CDR1 SNHLY, CDR2 FYNNEI. The CDR3 DNA follows: TGTGCCAGCAGGACAGGGGTGGGGTTCTACAATGAGCAGTTCTTC. Amino acid sequence: CASRTGVGFYNEQFF.

The chain links TRBV30 to TRBJ1-2; no clear D. The V end was cut by 2 bases, the J end by 8 bases, with 21 bases between. This CDR3 is 15 amino acids long. Germline loops: CDR1 GTSNPN, CDR2 SVGIG (reference sequence). CDR3 loop: CAWSPIATGVGGYTF. In DNA, the CDR3 is TGTGCCTGGAGTCCAATCGCGACCGGGGTGGGCGGCTACACCTTC.

The V call is TRBV27, the J call TRBJ1-2, with TRBD1 identical over 10 bases. The V segment lost 4 bases and the J segment 6 bases; nucleotides outside the gene matches: 8. This CDR3 has 15 amino acids. CDR1 and CDR2 (germline): MNHEY, SMNVEV (reference sequence). The CDR3 region has the DNA TGTGCCAGCAGTTACCGGGACAGGGGACGAAATGGCTACACCTTC. The encoded protein is CASSYRDRGRNGYTF.

V is TRBV11-1 and J is TRBJ1-1; TRBD1 matches at 7 bases. Trimming took 3 bases from V and 2 from J; bases not matched to a gene: 3. This CDR3 has 14 residues. The germline gives CDR1 SGHAT, CDR2 FQDESV (reference sequence). CDR3 sequence: CASSLYRGNTEAFF. The CDR3 DNA sequence: TGTGCCAGCAGCTTGTACAGGGGTAACACTGAAGCTTTCTTT.